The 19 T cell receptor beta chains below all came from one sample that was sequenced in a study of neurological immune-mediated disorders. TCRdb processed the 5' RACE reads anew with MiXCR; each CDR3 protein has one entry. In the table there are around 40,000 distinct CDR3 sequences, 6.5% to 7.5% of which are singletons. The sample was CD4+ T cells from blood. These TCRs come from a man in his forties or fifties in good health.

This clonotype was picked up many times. CDR3 sequence reads: CATSRDRGLSDTDTQYF. The CDR3 nucleotides read TGTGCCACCAGCAGAGATCGGGGCCTCAGTGACACAGATACGCAGTATTTT. The rearrangement links TRBV15 to TRBJ2-3, with D perhaps TRBD1 or TRBD2 (5 bases each). Per germline, CDR1 LNHNV and CDR2 YYDKDF (reference sequence). Trimming took 0 bases from V and 2 from J, leaving 15 bases between them. CDR3 length equals 17 residues.

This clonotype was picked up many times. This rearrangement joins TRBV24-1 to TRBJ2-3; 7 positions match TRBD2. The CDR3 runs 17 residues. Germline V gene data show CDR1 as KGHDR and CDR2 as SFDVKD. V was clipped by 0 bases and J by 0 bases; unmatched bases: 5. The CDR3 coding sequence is TGTGCCACCAGTGATTTGCCCCGGCGGGGGAGCACAGATACGCAGTATTTT. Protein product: CATSDLPRRGSTDTQYF.

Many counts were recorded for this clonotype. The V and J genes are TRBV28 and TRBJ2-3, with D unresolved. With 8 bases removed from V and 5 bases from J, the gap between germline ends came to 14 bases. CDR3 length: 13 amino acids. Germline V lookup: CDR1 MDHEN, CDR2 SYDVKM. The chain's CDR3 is CASALNSGDTQYF. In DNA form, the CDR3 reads TGTGCCAGCGCACTCAATTCCGGAGATACGCAGTATTTT.

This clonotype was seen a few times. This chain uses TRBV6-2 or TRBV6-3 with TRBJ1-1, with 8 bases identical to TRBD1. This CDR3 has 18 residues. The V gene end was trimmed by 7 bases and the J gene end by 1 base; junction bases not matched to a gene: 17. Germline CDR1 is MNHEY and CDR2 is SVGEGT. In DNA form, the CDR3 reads TGTGCCAGCACCCTTCCCGGGGACAGGACAGGACAGAACACTGAAGCTTTCTTT. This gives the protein CASTLPGDRTGQNTEAFF.

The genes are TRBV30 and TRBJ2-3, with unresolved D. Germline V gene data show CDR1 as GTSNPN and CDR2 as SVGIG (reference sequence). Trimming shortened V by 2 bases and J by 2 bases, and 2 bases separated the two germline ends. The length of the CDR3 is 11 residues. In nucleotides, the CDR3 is TGTGCCTGGAGTTACACAGATACGCAGTATTTT. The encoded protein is CAWSYTDTQYF.

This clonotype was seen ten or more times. CDR3 nucleotides: TGTGCCAGCAGTAGGTCCTTGGGTGGGGCCAACGTCCTGACTTTC. Amino acid sequence: CASSRSLGGANVLTF. The rearrangement links TRBV27 to TRBJ2-6; no clear D. Germline V CDR1 and CDR2: MNHEY, SMNVEV (reference sequence). Trimming pared 5 bases from V and 3 bases from J, leaving 11 bases between. The CDR3 runs to 15 residues.

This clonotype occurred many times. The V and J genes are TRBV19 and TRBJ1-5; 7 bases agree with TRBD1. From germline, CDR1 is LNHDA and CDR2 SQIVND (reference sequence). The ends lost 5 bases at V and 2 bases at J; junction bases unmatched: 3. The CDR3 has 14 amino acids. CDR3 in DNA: TGTGCCAGTAGTGCACAGGGGCGCAATCAGCCCCAGCATTTT. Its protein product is CASSAQGRNQPQHF. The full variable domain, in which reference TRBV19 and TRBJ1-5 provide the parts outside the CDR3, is DGGITQSPKYLFRKEGQNVTLSCEQNLNHDAMYWYRQDPGQGLRLIYYSQIVNDFQKGDIAEGYSVSREKKESFPLTVTSAQKNPTAFYLCASSAQGRNQPQHFGDGTRLSIL.

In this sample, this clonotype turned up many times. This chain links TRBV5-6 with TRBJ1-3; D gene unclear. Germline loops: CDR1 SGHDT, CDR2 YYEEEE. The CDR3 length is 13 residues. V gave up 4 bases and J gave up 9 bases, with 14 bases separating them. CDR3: CASSRAQVRTIYF. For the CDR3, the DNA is TGTGCCAGCAGCCGCGCCCAGGTTCGCACCATATATTTT.

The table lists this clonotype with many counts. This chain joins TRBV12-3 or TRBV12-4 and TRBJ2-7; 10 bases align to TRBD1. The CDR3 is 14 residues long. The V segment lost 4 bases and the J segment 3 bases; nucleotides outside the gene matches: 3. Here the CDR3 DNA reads TGTGCCAGCAGTTGGACAGGGGGTCTCTACGAGCAGTACTTC. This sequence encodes CASSWTGGLYEQYF.

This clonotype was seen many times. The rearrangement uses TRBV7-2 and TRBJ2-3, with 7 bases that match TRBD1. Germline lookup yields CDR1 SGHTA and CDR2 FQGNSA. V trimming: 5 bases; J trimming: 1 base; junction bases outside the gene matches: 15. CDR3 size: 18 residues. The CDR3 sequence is CASSKLGNRGVGTDTQYF. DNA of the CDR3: TGTGCCAGCAGCAAATTGGGGAACAGGGGTGTGGGCACAGATACGCAGTATTTT.

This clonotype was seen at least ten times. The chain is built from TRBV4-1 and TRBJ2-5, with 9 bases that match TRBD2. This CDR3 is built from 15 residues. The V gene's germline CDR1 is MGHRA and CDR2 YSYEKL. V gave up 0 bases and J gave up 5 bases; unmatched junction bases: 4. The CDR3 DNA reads TGCGCCAGCAGCCAAGAAAGCGGGAGGAGGGAGACCCAGTACTTC. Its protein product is CASSQESGRRETQYF.

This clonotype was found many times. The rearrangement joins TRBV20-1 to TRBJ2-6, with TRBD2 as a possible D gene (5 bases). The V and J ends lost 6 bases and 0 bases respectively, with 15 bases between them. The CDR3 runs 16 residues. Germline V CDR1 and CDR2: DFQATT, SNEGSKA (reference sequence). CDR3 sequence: CSAPGWEHSGANVLTF. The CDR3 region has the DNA TGCAGTGCGCCCGGGTGGGAGCACTCTGGGGCCAACGTCCTGACTTTC.

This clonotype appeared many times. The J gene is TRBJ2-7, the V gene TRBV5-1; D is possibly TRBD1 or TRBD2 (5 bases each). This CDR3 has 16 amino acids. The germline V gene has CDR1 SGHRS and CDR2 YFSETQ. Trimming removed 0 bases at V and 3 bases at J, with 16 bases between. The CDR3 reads CASSLAGQGQNYEQYF. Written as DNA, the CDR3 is TGCGCCAGCAGCTTGGCGGGGCAGGGCCAAAACTACGAGCAGTACTTC.

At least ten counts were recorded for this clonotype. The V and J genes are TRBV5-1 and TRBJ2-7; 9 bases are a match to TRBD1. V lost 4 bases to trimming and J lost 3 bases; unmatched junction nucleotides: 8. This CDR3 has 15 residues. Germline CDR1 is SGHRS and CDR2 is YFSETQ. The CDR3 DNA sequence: TGCGCCAGCAGCCTAAAGACAGGGGGACACTACGAGCAGTACTTC. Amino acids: CASSLKTGGHYEQYF.

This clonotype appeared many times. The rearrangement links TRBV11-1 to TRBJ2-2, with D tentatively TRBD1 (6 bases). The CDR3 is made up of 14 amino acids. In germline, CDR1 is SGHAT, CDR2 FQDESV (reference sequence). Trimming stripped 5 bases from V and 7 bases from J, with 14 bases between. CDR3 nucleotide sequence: TGTGCCAGCAGCCCCCGGACAGCTCTCGGGGAGCTGTTTTTT. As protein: CASSPRTALGELFF.

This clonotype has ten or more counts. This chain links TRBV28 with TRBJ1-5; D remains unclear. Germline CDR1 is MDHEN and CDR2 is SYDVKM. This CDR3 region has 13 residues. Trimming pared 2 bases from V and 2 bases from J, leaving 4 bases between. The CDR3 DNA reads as TGTGCCAGCAGTTTACAGGGCAATCAGCCCCAGCATTTT. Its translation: CASSLQGNQPQHF.

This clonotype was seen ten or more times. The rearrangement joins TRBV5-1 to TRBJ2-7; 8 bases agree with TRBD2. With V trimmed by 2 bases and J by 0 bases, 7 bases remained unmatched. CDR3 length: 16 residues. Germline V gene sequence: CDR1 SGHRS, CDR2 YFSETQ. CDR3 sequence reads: CASSFGTRQSSYEQYF. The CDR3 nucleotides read TGCGCCAGCAGCTTTGGGACTAGACAGAGCTCCTACGAGCAGTACTTC.

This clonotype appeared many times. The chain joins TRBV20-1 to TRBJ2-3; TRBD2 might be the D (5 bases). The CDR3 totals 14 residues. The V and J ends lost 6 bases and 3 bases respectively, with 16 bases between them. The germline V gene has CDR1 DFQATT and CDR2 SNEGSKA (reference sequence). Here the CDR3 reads CSAPKLGVTDTQYF. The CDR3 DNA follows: TGCAGTGCCCCTAAACTAGGTGTAACAGATACGCAGTATTTT.

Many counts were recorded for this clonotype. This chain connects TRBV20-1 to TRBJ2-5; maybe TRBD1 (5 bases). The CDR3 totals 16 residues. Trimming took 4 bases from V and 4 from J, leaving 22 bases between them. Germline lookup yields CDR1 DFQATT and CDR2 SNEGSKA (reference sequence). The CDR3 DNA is TGCAGTGCTAATCTGGTAGGGCAGGGTGTCGGAGAGACCCAGTACTTC. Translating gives CSANLVGQGVGETQYF.